This TCR beta chain is drawn from a study of blood T cell repertoires in COVID-19 (dated by TCRdb to the early 2020s). For context, the study as a whole: The collaborator samples originated in the United States, Italy and Spain and spanned the acute and convalescent phases of COVID-19. The material from the prospective study consisted of cDNA or gDNA derived from T cells, B-cell-depleted T cells, or PBMCs. Subjects who had been exposed to COVID-19, were actively infected with it, or had recovered from it provided the deeply sampled blood TCRbeta repertoires that made up the dataset. The repertoires were released in a freely available public database meant as a resource for research on the immune response to SARS-CoV-2. Samples came from the ongoing ImmuneRACE study (first 160 participants) plus 1,254 subjects from 6 global collaborators. A de-identified subject ID, COVID-19 status, age in years and sex were almost always included in the sample metadata. HLA class I and class II types, where available, came from metadata supplied by the sample provider rather than from assay-based typing. What the work shows at the level of the full study, not this receptor alone: Clinical and demographic metadata were provided uncurated, with the amount varying by source and participant.

V is pruned by 4 bases and J by 7 bases, leaving 12 bases of the junction without a gene match. The CDR3 has 15 amino acids, counting the end cysteine and phenylalanine. Only the CDR3 DNA stays, 45 bases, in frame from base 1. The germline V gene (reference sequence) specifies LGHDT as CDR1 and YNNKEL as CDR2. As concerns this clone: Its antigen is currently not known. Base qualities are missing; no much larger clone stands one base away.

Participants in the prospective study were enrolled through a virtual design, were aged about 18 to 100 years, and lived in 20 to 30 United States geographic areas. To assign participants to cohorts, the prospective study relied on clinical history that participants themselves reported in a screening survey and a study questionnaire. Recovered participants in ImmuneRACE Cohort 3 were defined by two consecutive negative NP/OP PCR tests, clearance by a healthcare professional, or resolution of symptoms. Each participant in the prospective study had whole blood, serum and a nasopharyngeal or oropharyngeal swab collected by mobile phlebotomists. Additional blood draws and questionnaires over a 2-month period could optionally be provided by prospective study participants. Blood samples from the prospective study were shipped frozen or at room temperature prior to DNA extraction. TCRbeta CDR3 regions were amplified from genomic DNA by means of the immunoSEQ Assay, a bias-controlled multiplex PCR. In the paper's pipeline: The number of nucleated cells in each sample was estimated from the amplification of reference gene primers within the assay. To quantify the absolute abundance of each unique TCRbeta CDR3 rearrangement, sequence reads were collapsed and filtered. For each sample, productive Simpson clonality was calculated as the square root of Simpson's diversity index across productive rearrangements. Entries here come from immuneACCESS through TCRdb and include only in-frame sequences with V and J called. Some clones fail to appear in such tables; in the studies checked, an unresolved V gene covers under half of the shortfall, and the cause of the remainder is unknown. The V and J calls and clone size are taken from that table; D and trimming were inferred from the DNA. This sample lists around 290,000 clones; about nine tenths were detected once. Of the sample, 1% to 1.3% is held by the ten largest clones.

The material sequenced was PBMCs or T cells enriched from blood (not recorded which). The TCR originated in a woman aged 30 to 39 who had recovered from COVID-19. This chain is built from TRBV3-1 (or the pseudogene TRBV3-2) and TRBJ2-5; 7 bases in the middle match TRBD1. The DNA is as follows: TGTGCCAGCAGCCCACGGGACAGCGCCCCTGTGACCCAGTACTTC. Protein translation: CASSPRDSAPVTQYF.